The 19 T cell receptor beta chains below all came from one sample that was sequenced in a study of shared clonotypes between healthy human individuals. Profiled with immunoSEQ multiplex PCR; TCRdb holds only in-frame clones, not every one. Of hundreds of thousands of clones listed, approximately 74% are singletons. The sample taken for sequencing was memory CD4+ T cells sorted from blood. Subset given: CD45RA-negative fraction. The receptor source for this set is a woman aged 30 to 39 in good health.

This chain uses TRBV5-1 with TRBJ2-5; TRBD1 aligns across 7 bases. Germline CDR1 SGHRS, CDR2 YFSETQ. J was trimmed by 5 bases and V by 1 base; bases with no gene match: 8. This CDR3 comprises 15 residues. CDR3 DNA sequence: TGCGCCAGCAGCTTGCGGCAGGGGGTCGGGGAGACCCAGTACTTC. It yields the protein CASSLRQGVGETQYF. The complete variable domain, with remaining parts taken from reference TRBV5-1 and TRBJ2-5, reads KAGVTQTPRYLIKTRGQQVTLSCSPISGHRSVSWYQQTPGQGLQFLFEYFSETQRNKGNFPGRFSGRQFSNSRSEMNVSTLELGDSALYLCASSLRQGVGETQYFGPGTRLLVL.

The gene calls are TRBV19 and TRBJ2-7; D unresolved. Germline V gene data show CDR1 as LNHDA and CDR2 as SQIVND (reference sequence). V lost 6 bases and J lost 2, with 17 bases in between. The CDR3 sequence is 15 residues long. The CDR3 DNA is TGTGCCAGTAGCATCGACTCTCGACCCACCTACGAGCAGTACTTC. Amino acids: CASSIDSRPTYEQYF. Complete variable domain (other parts from reference TRBV19 and TRBJ2-7): DGGITQSPKYLFRKEGQNVTLSCEQNLNHDAMYWYRQDPGQGLRLIYYSQIVNDFQKGDIAEGYSVSREKKESFPLTVTSAQKNPTAFYLCASSIDSRPTYEQYFGPGTRLTVT.

The genes are TRBV9 and TRBJ2-2; D gene unclear. V dropped 1 base and J dropped 4 bases, with 8 bases sitting between them. The CDR3 runs 14 residues. Germline values: CDR1 SGDLS, CDR2 YYNGEE. In DNA form, the CDR3 reads TGTGCCAGCAGCGTAAGAAGTCCCACCGGGGAGCTGTTTTTT. Protein product: CASSVRSPTGELFF.

The V gene is TRBV6-1, the J gene TRBJ2-3, with TRBD2 matching over 10 bases. The ends lost 2 bases at V and 5 bases at J; junction bases unmatched: 13. The CDR3 runs to 18 residues. Looked up from germline, CDR1 is MNHNS and CDR2 is SASEGT. The CDR3 bases are TGTGCCAGCAGTGAATTTCCTAGCGGGAGATTTAGGGTAGATACGCAGTATTTT. As protein: CASSEFPSGRFRVDTQYF.

The V gene is TRBV30, the J gene TRBJ1-1; no definite D call. The V end was cut by 7 bases, the J end by 6 bases, with 12 bases between. The germline V gene encodes CDR1 GTSNPN and CDR2 SVGIG (reference sequence). CDR3 length equals 11 residues. In DNA, the CDR3 is TGTGCCTCCTCGGGGTGGGCTGAAGCTTTCTTT. It encodes CASSGWAEAFF. The complete variable domain, with remaining parts taken from reference TRBV30 and TRBJ1-1, reads SQTIHQWPATLVQPVGSPLSLECTVEGTSNPNLYWYRQAAGRGLQLLFYSVGIGQISSEVPQNLSASRPQDRQFILSSKKLLLSDSGFYLCASSGWAEAFFGQGTRLTVV.

The chain couples TRBV19 to TRBJ2-5; the match to TRBD1 covers 7 bases. This CDR3 is 14 amino acids long. Germline V gene lookup returns CDR1 LNHDA and CDR2 SQIVND (reference sequence). The V gene end was trimmed by 5 bases and the J gene end by 5 bases; junction bases not matched to a gene: 8. Here the CDR3 reads CASSGYRGLETQYF. The CDR3 nucleotides read TGTGCCAGTAGTGGATACAGGGGTTTGGAGACCCAGTACTTC. Variable domain in full (rest from reference TRBV19 and TRBJ2-5): DGGITQSPKYLFRKEGQNVTLSCEQNLNHDAMYWYRQDPGQGLRLIYYSQIVNDFQKGDIAEGYSVSREKKESFPLTVTSAQKNPTAFYLCASSGYRGLETQYFGPGTRLLVL.

This rearrangement joins TRBV29-1 to TRBJ1-2; no clear D. Trimming left V 3 bases short and J 7 bases short, with 15 bases between. The germline V gene encodes CDR1 SQVTM and CDR2 ANQGSEA. The CDR3 has 13 residues. The DNA of the CDR3 is TGCAGCGTTGAGGGCGCGGGTTTCTCTGGCTACACCTTC. Translation gives CSVEGAGFSGYTF.

This rearrangement joins TRBV9 to TRBJ2-7; 14 bases map to TRBD2. V shed 2 bases, J shed 5 bases, and the junction held 3 bases outside the gene matches. CDR3 size: 15 residues. Germline CDR1 SGDLS, CDR2 YYNGEE. CDR3 nucleotides: TGTGCCAGCAGCGTGGGACTAGCGGGAGTGGACGAGCAGTACTTC. Translating it yields CASSVGLAGVDEQYF.

The chain joins TRBV10-1 to TRBJ2-3, with 8 bases fitting TRBD2. CDR1 is WNHNN and CDR2 is SYGVQD in the germline V gene (reference sequence). The CDR3 runs 14 residues. The ends lost 8 bases at V and 3 bases at J; junction bases unmatched: 7. CDR3 nucleotides: TGCGCCAGCCGCGGGACTAGTGAGACAGATACGCAGTATTTT. This gives the protein CASRGTSETDTQYF.

V usage is TRBV28 and J usage is TRBJ2-7; 7 nucleotides align to TRBD1. This CDR3 spans 14 amino acids. J gave up 4 bases and V 4 bases, and 7 bases lay outside the gene matches. CDR1 is MDHEN, CDR2 SYDVKM, per germline. DNA for the CDR3: TGTGCCAGCAGTTCACAGGGACAGTTTTACGAGCAGTACTTC. Its protein product is CASSSQGQFYEQYF.

The chain recombines TRBV18 with TRBJ1-1, with D hard to call. Trimming took 0 bases from V and 4 from J, leaving 12 bases between them. Germline V lookup: CDR1 KGHSH, CDR2 LQKENI. CDR3 length: 15 amino acids. The CDR3 sequence: CASSPPPLGSTEAFF. CDR3 DNA: TGTGCCAGCTCACCACCTCCCTTGGGGAGCACTGAAGCTTTCTTT.

The J gene is TRBJ2-7, the V gene TRBV7-2; 9 bases line up with TRBD2. This CDR3 region has 15 residues. J gave up 3 bases and V 1 base, and 4 bases lay outside the gene matches. Germline CDR1 and CDR2: SGHTA and FQGNSA. The CDR3 sequence is CASSLGGRAIYEQYF. The CDR3 coding sequence is TGTGCCAGCAGCTTAGGCGGGAGGGCCATCTACGAGCAGTACTTC.

The chain carries TRBV10-3 and TRBJ2-1; 11 positions agree with TRBD2. The germline V gene encodes CDR1 ENHRY and CDR2 SYGVKD. V lost 0 bases and J lost 4; bases outside the gene matches: 5. The CDR3 consists of 17 residues. The CDR3 sequence: CAISESRTSGWYNEQFF. In DNA, the CDR3 is TGTGCCATCAGTGAGTCCAGGACTAGCGGGTGGTACAATGAGCAGTTCTTC.

Regarding this clone: Different DNA sequences within this sample yield the same CDR3. The chain has TRBV7-9 and TRBJ2-7, with D possibly matching TRBD2 (5 bases). Germline V gene lookup returns CDR1 SEHNR and CDR2 FQNEAQ (reference sequence). The CDR3 consists of 14 residues. V dropped 4 bases and J dropped 0 bases, with 10 bases sitting between them. The CDR3 loop is CASSSRSGSYEQYF. CDR3 sequence (DNA): TGTGCCAGCAGCTCGCGAAGCGGCTCCTACGAGCAGTACTTC.

The rearrangement uses TRBV19 and TRBJ2-3; 9 bases align to TRBD2. This CDR3 spans 16 amino acids. The J segment lost 8 bases and the V segment lost 5 bases, leaving 14 bases of the junction unmatched. The germline V gene has CDR1 LNHDA and CDR2 SQIVND (reference sequence). CDR3 nucleotide sequence: TGTGCCAGTAGTCCCGACCGCAGCGGGAGGAGGGTTACGCAGTATTTT. Translated: CASSPDRSGRRVTQYF.

This sequence joins TRBV15 and TRBJ1-4; maybe TRBD1 (6 bases). The CDR3 sequence is 18 residues long. V shed 7 bases and J shed 8 bases, with 29 bases lying between them. CDR1 and CDR2 from the germline V gene are LNHNV and YYDKDF (reference sequence). This CDR3 reads CATNPAWGATQVSEKLFF. DNA of the CDR3: TGTGCCACCAACCCCGCTTGGGGGGCAACCCAGGTATCGGAAAAACTGTTTTTT.

The rearrangement links TRBV11-2 to TRBJ2-7, with D tentatively TRBD2 (5 bases). The CDR3 totals 16 residues. Germline V gene lookup returns CDR1 SGHAT and CDR2 FQNNGV. The V gene lost 4 bases and the J gene lost 3 bases, with 19 bases spanning the gap. CDR3 nucleotide sequence: TGTGCCAGCAGCTCACAATCCGGAGCGGCCCTCTACGAGCAGTACTTC. This gives the protein CASSSQSGAALYEQYF.

The V gene is TRBV9, the J gene TRBJ1-1; D is undetermined. Trimming cost V 6 bases and J 0 bases, with 24 bases left between them. Germline CDR1 reads SGDLS; CDR2 reads YYNGEE. The CDR3 runs 18 residues. This CDR3 reads CASKKNRTEEGMNTEAFF. In DNA form, the CDR3 reads TGTGCCAGCAAGAAAAATCGGACGGAGGAAGGGATGAACACTGAAGCTTTCTTT. Full variable domain (outside the CDR3, taken from reference TRBV9 and TRBJ1-1): DSGVTQTPKHLITATGQRVTLRCSPRSGDLSVYWYQQSLDQGLQFLIQYYNGEERAKGNILERFSAQQFPDLHSELNLSSLELGDSALYFCASKKNRTEEGMNTEAFFGQGTRLTVV.

The chain is built from TRBV11-3 and TRBJ2-1, with 7 bases fitting TRBD1. Germline V lookup: CDR1 SGHNT, CDR2 YENEEA. This CDR3 region has 15 residues. V was clipped by 5 bases and J by 8 bases; unmatched bases: 12. The CDR3 bases are TGTGCCAGCAGCCCAGACAGGGCCCTAATCGATGAGCAGTTCTTC. It encodes CASSPDRALIDEQFF.